What follows are 29 T cell receptor beta chains derived from one specimen sequenced in a study of CD8 T cells in Susac syndrome. An input of about 0.45 to 1 ug of RNA was subjected to reverse transcription using random hexamers. MiXCR, run by TCRdb on the immunoSEQ multiplex PCR reads, gives a single entry per CDR3 protein. In the table there are about 300,000 distinct CDR3 sequences, approximately 85% of which are singletons. Sequencing used CD8+ T cells from PBMCs. These receptors came from a human donor with multiple sclerosis.

A remark on this clonotype: In this CDR3 the conserved last residue, phenylalanine or tryptophan, is missing, so a read error is likely. The chain is built from TRBV19 and TRBJ2-1; a possible D gene is TRBD1 (5 bases). In germline, CDR1 is LNHDA, CDR2 SQIVND (reference sequence). CDR3 length equals 15 residues. V dropped 11 bases and J dropped 0 bases, with 17 bases sitting between them. CDR3 protein: CARQRTSTSYNEQFV. The CDR3 DNA sequence: TGTGCCCGACAACGGACATCGACCTCCTACAATGAGCAGTTCGTC.

The chain uses TRBV29-1 and TRBJ2-7; D may be TRBD1 or TRBD2 (5 bases each). Trimming removed 5 bases at V and 3 bases at J, with 17 bases between. Per germline, CDR1 SQVTM and CDR2 ANQGSEA. CDR3 length equals 14 residues. CDR3 sequence (DNA): TGCAGCGTTACGTCCGGGGCCCCCCACTACGAGCAGTACTTC. Translation gives CSVTSGAPHYEQYF.

The chain carries TRBV25-1 and TRBJ2-1; no clear D gene. The CDR3 contains 10 residues. The V end was cut by 10 bases, the J end by 9 bases, with 10 bases between. Germline CDR1 reads MGHDK; CDR2 reads SYGVNS. CDR3 region: CATGLSEQFF. The CDR3 DNA sequence: TGTGCCACGGGTTTGAGTGAGCAGTTCTTC.

The rearrangement joins TRBV27 to TRBJ2-3, with 13 bases that match TRBD2. The germline V gene encodes CDR1 MNHEY and CDR2 SMNVEV (reference sequence). The junction had 8 bases not matched to a gene; V was cut back by 5 bases and J by 0 bases. The CDR3 has 18 amino acids. The chain's CDR3 is CASSPRTSGGSSTDTQYF. In nucleotides, the CDR3 is TGTGCCAGCAGTCCTCGGACTAGCGGGGGTTCTAGCACAGATACGCAGTATTTT.

J is TRBJ2-7 and V is TRBV24-1; D perhaps matches TRBD1 (5 bases). The V end lost 7 bases, the J end lost 2 bases, and 11 bases lay between the germline ends. The CDR3 consists of 13 residues. Germline CDR1 is KGHDR and CDR2 is SFDVKD. CDR3 region: CATRGPDTYEQYF. The CDR3 DNA reads as TGTGCCACCAGGGGGCCGGATACCTACGAGCAGTACTTC.

CDR3 in DNA: TGTGCCAGCAACCCGGGGACTAGCGGGGAATACAATGAGCAGTTCTTC. Protein product: CASNPGTSGEYNEQFF. V is TRBV12-3 or TRBV12-4 and J is TRBJ2-1; TRBD2 agrees at 13 bases. J lost 4 bases, V lost 7 bases, and 7 bases had no gene match. There are 16 residues in the CDR3.

V is TRBV23-1 and J is TRBJ2-7; 8 bases are shared with TRBD1. TRBV23-1 is annotated as an ORF whose role is uncertain. J was trimmed by 6 bases and V by 4 bases; bases with no gene match: 5. The CDR3 consists of 13 residues. CDR3 sequence: CASSLDRVCEQYF. CDR3 DNA sequence: TGCGCCAGCAGTCTGGACAGGGTCTGCGAGCAGTACTTC.

The chain carries TRBV27 and TRBJ2-1; D may be TRBD1 or TRBD2 (5 bases each). V gave up 7 bases and J gave up 4 bases, with 17 bases separating them. Per the germline V gene, CDR1 is MNHEY and CDR2 is SMNVEV (reference sequence). The CDR3 is made up of 15 amino acids. CDR3 residues: CASTMGDPIYNEQFF. Written as DNA, the CDR3 is TGTGCCAGCACCATGGGGGACCCTATATACAATGAGCAGTTCTTC.

The V call is TRBV7-2, the J call TRBJ2-3; possibly TRBD2 for D (5 bases). CDR3 length equals 17 residues. CDR1 SGHTA and CDR2 FQGNSA come from the germline V gene. V lost 4 bases and J lost 1, with 18 bases in between. CDR3: CASSSREKQERTDTQYF. DNA for the CDR3: TGTGCCAGCAGCTCGAGGGAGAAGCAGGAACGCACAGATACGCAGTATTTT.

The V call is TRBV4-1, the J call TRBJ1-2, with 8 positions matching TRBD1. J gave up 4 bases and V 1 base, and 5 bases lay outside the gene matches. The CDR3 is made up of 15 amino acids. Germline CDR1 MGHRA, CDR2 YSYEKL. Written as DNA, the CDR3 is TGCGCCAGCAGCCAAGGGGGACAGGTCGGCTATGGCTACACCTTC. It yields the protein CASSQGGQVGYGYTF.

The CDR3 sequence is CASRRQGDEKLFF. In DNA, the CDR3 is TGTGCCAGCAGGAGACAGGGTGACGAAAAACTGTTTTTT. The chain uses TRBV7-9 and TRBJ1-4; TRBD1 aligns across 7 bases. After removal of 6 bases from V and 8 bases from J, the junction contained 6 bases not matched to a gene. CDR3 length: 13 amino acids. Germline lookup yields CDR1 SEHNR and CDR2 FQNEAQ (reference sequence).

The rearrangement uses TRBV4-2 and TRBJ2-3; the match to TRBD2 covers 8 bases. After removal of 4 bases from V and 0 bases from J, the junction contained 6 bases not matched to a gene. The CDR3 length is 16 residues. Germline CDR1 reads LGHNA; CDR2 reads YNFKEQ. The CDR3, as DNA: TGTGCCAGCAGCCCCAGACTAGCGTTTAGCACAGATACGCAGTATTTT. This sequence encodes CASSPRLAFSTDTQYF.

The V and J genes are TRBV6-2 or TRBV6-3 and TRBJ2-1, with D tentatively TRBD1 (6 bases). The germline V and J ends were trimmed by 2 bases and 4 bases, with 18 bases remaining between them. Germline assignment: CDR1 MNHEY and CDR2 SVGEGT. The CDR3 is 17 amino acids. The CDR3 here is CASSYRSTGILYNEQFF. DNA of the CDR3: TGTGCCAGCAGTTACCGATCGACAGGAATTCTATACAATGAGCAGTTCTTC.

The rearrangement joins TRBV27 to TRBJ2-7, with 8 bases that match TRBD2. Germline V gene sequence: CDR1 MNHEY, CDR2 SMNVEV (reference sequence). The CDR3 is 13 residues long. V was clipped by 5 bases and J by 6 bases; unmatched bases: 6. The CDR3 DNA reads TGTGCCAGCAGTATAAAGACTAGCGCCGAGCAGTACTTC. This sequence encodes CASSIKTSAEQYF.

The V and J genes are TRBV7-9 and TRBJ2-6; D unclear. This CDR3 has 16 amino acids. With 7 bases removed from V and 0 bases from J, the gap between germline ends came to 13 bases. Germline V lookup: CDR1 SEHNR, CDR2 FQNEAQ (reference sequence). CDR3: CASNGRDLSGANVLTF. DNA for the CDR3: TGTGCCAGCAATGGCCGTGATCTCTCTGGGGCCAACGTCCTGACTTTC.

This chain links TRBV27 with TRBJ2-2; either TRBD1 or TRBD2 may supply D (5 bases each). The CDR3 contains 13 residues. CDR1 and CDR2 (germline): MNHEY, SMNVEV (reference sequence). The V end lost 3 bases, the J end lost 6 bases, and 8 bases lay between the germline ends. The CDR3 spells CASSFLGAGELFF. The CDR3 DNA follows: TGTGCCAGCAGTTTTTTGGGGGCCGGGGAGCTGTTTTTT.

The chain combines TRBV7-9 with TRBJ2-1, with 8 bases that match TRBD2. Germline trimming cut 4 bases from V and 0 bases from J; bases unmatched to any gene: 5. This CDR3 is built from 16 residues. Per the germline V gene, CDR1 is SEHNR and CDR2 is FQNEAQ (reference sequence). For the CDR3, the DNA is TGTGCCAGCAGCTCCCGGGAGGGAGCCTCCTACAATGAGCAGTTCTTC. Its translation is CASSSREGASYNEQFF.

Only a few counts were recorded for this clonotype. This chain joins TRBV14 and TRBJ1-3; no clear D gene. The CDR3 spans 13 residues. The germline gives CDR1 SGHDN, CDR2 FVKESK. V was shortened by 5 bases and J by 1 base, with 6 bases between the two germline ends. CDR3 loop: CASSAGSGNTIYF. CDR3 coding DNA: TGTGCCAGCAGCGCCGGATCTGGAAACACCATATATTTT.

This clonotype came up a few times. V usage is TRBV6-1 and J usage is TRBJ2-5, with D tentatively TRBD2 (7 bases). Germline assignment: CDR1 MNHNS and CDR2 SASEGT. The germline V and J ends were trimmed by 8 bases and 1 base, with 14 bases remaining between them. This CDR3 spans 14 amino acids. CDR3 protein: CASEGEGTQETQYF. Written as DNA, the CDR3 is TGTGCCAGCGAGGGGGAGGGGACCCAAGAGACCCAGTACTTC.

This clonotype was seen a few times. The rearrangement uses TRBV7-9 and TRBJ2-3; D uncertain. V gave up 3 bases and J gave up 4 bases, with 5 bases separating them. Per the germline V gene, CDR1 is SEHNR and CDR2 is FQNEAQ (reference sequence). This CDR3 comprises 12 residues. Here the CDR3 reads CASSLAADTQYF. The CDR3 DNA reads as TGTGCCAGCAGCTTGGCCGCAGATACGCAGTATTTT.

The V gene is TRBV7-2, the J gene TRBJ2-5; a possible D gene is TRBD2 (6 bases). Germline CDR1 SGHTA, CDR2 FQGNSA. V lost 6 bases and J lost 3, with 11 bases in between. The CDR3 has 13 amino acids. CDR3 residues: CASSWDSEETQYF. For the CDR3, the DNA is TGTGCCAGCAGTTGGGACTCTGAAGAGACCCAGTACTTC.

Only one count was recorded for this clonotype. This rearrangement joins TRBV12-3 or TRBV12-4 to TRBJ2-7, with D uncertain. V dropped 3 bases and J dropped 6 bases, with 9 bases sitting between them. The CDR3 has 12 residues. The CDR3 nucleotides are TGTGCCAGCAGTTTTGGTAGGACCGAGCAGTACTTC. It is translated as CASSFGRTEQYF.

The V and J genes are TRBV7-8 and TRBJ2-1, with 8 positions matching TRBD2. J lost 9 bases, V lost 3 bases, and 7 bases had no gene match. This CDR3 region has 14 residues. Germline values: CDR1 SGHVS, CDR2 FQNEAQ. The CDR3 loop reads CASSFGTRRVEQFF. CDR3 DNA: TGTGCCAGCAGCTTTGGGACTAGGAGGGTTGAGCAGTTCTTC.

The chain couples TRBV12-5 to TRBJ1-1; D not certain. Germline V gene lookup returns CDR1 LGHNT and CDR2 FRNRAP. V was shortened by 7 bases and J by 7 bases, with 13 bases between the two germline ends. The CDR3 loop spans 12 amino acids. The CDR3 protein is CASAPGGNEAFF. CDR3 coding DNA: TGTGCTAGTGCACCAGGAGGAAATGAAGCTTTCTTT.

This chain links TRBV11-1 with TRBJ2-7; possible D gene TRBD2, 5 bases. The germline V and J ends were trimmed by 5 bases and 2 bases, with 19 bases remaining between them. Germline CDR1 and CDR2: SGHAT and FQDESV (reference sequence). The CDR3 has 16 amino acids. The CDR3 sequence is CASSAPSSPSPYEQYF. The DNA for the CDR3 is TGTGCCAGCAGCGCTCCTAGCTCACCTTCCCCCTACGAGCAGTACTTC.

This sequence joins TRBV6-5 and TRBJ1-1, with 7 bases fitting TRBD1. The CDR3 length is 16 residues. The trim removed 0 bases at V and 0 bases at J, leaving 4 bases unmatched. The germline CDR1 and CDR2 sequences are MNHEY and SVGAGI. The CDR3 region has the DNA TGTGCCAGCAGTTACTCCGGGACAGTCATGAACACTGAAGCTTTCTTT. This codes for CASSYSGTVMNTEAFF.

The rearrangement uses TRBV7-9 and TRBJ2-1, with D possibly TRBD1 on 5 matching bases. Germline V gives CDR1 SEHNR, CDR2 FQNEAQ (reference sequence). V shed 8 bases and J shed 4 bases, with 9 bases lying between them. This CDR3 is 12 amino acids long. The CDR3 here is CASERGYNEQFF. The DNA for the CDR3 is TGTGCCAGCGAAAGGGGTTACAATGAGCAGTTCTTC. Supplemented by reference TRBV7-9 and TRBJ2-1, the full variable domain reads DTGVSQNPRHKITKRGQNVTFRCDPISEHNRLYWYRQTLGQGPEFLTYFQNEAQLEKSRLLSDRFSAERPKGSFSTLEIQRTEQGDSAMYLCASERGYNEQFFGPGTRLTVL.

The chain couples TRBV7-9 to TRBJ1-2; the match to TRBD1 covers 12 bases. Looked up from germline, CDR1 is SEHNR and CDR2 is FQNEAQ (reference sequence). After removal of 1 base from V and 7 bases from J, the junction contained 7 bases not matched to a gene. The CDR3 spans 16 residues. Here the CDR3 reads CASSLESGQGACGYTF. The CDR3 DNA reads as TGTGCCAGCAGCTTAGAATCGGGACAGGGGGCATGTGGCTACACCTTC.

V usage is TRBV5-1 and J usage is TRBJ1-1; D is unclear. The CDR3 extends over 18 amino acids. The V and J ends lost 0 bases and 1 base respectively, with 19 bases between them. Germline-derived CDR1 and CDR2 are SGHRS and YFSETQ. Here the CDR3 DNA reads TGCGCCAGCAGCTTGGATCCGCGGCCGACGAGTAGGAACACTGAAGCTTTCTTT. Translation: CASSLDPRPTSRNTEAFF.